Listed here are 27 T cell receptor beta chains from one sample, sequenced in a study of T cell responses to AZD1222 COVID-19 vaccine. The protocol was immunoSEQ multiplex PCR, while the TCRdb copy is restricted to in-frame clones and leaves out a portion. This sample carries approximately 260,000 clones, approximately 95% of them seen once, and the ten largest clones take around 0.57%. The material was peripheral blood, obtained on day 0 of AZD1222 vaccination. The source of these receptors is an adult in good health.

The J gene is TRBJ1-3, the V gene TRBV25-1, with 7 bases identical to TRBD1. This CDR3 contains 16 residues. Trimming removed 4 bases from V and 0 bases from J; junction bases left unmatched: 6. Germline V gene lookup returns CDR1 MGHDK and CDR2 SYGVNS. The CDR3 sequence is CASSGYRGPSGNTIYF. CDR3 bases: TGTGCCAGCAGTGGGTACAGGGGCCCCTCTGGAAACACCATATATTTT. The variable domain in full, completed from reference TRBV25-1 and TRBJ1-3, reads EADIYQTPRYLVIGTGKKITLECSQTMGHDKMYWYQQDPGMELHLIHYSYGVNSTEKGDLSSESTVSRIRTEHFPLTLESARPSHTSQYLCASSGYRGPSGNTIYFGEGSWLTVV.

This clone appeared once. This chain joins TRBV27 and TRBJ1-6; D call uncertain. Germline V gene lookup returns CDR1 MNHEY and CDR2 SMNVEV (reference sequence). This CDR3 contains 15 residues. V dropped 1 base and J dropped 1 base, with 5 bases sitting between them. The CDR3, as DNA: TGTGCCAGCAGTTTATGGCAATCCTATAATTCACCCCTCCACTTT. It specifies CASSLWQSYNSPLHF.

V is TRBV29-1 and J is TRBJ2-5, with a possible D match to TRBD2 (6 bases). The germline V and J ends were trimmed by 6 bases and 2 bases, with 16 bases remaining between them. Germline CDR1 SQVTM, CDR2 ANQGSEA. This CDR3 is 14 amino acids long. The CDR3 loop is CSVRRRDFQETQYF. The DNA for the CDR3 is TGCAGCGTCCGCCGGCGGGACTTTCAAGAGACCCAGTACTTC. Full variable domain (missing parts from reference TRBV29-1 and TRBJ2-5): SAVISQKPSRDICQRGTSLTIQCQVDSQVTMMFWYRQQPGQSLTLIATANQGSEATYESGFVIDKFPISRPNLTFSTLTVSNMSPEDSSIYLCSVRRRDFQETQYFGPGTRLLVL.

The V gene is TRBV19, the J gene TRBJ2-6; 9 bases match TRBD2. Germline CDR1 and CDR2: LNHDA and SQIVND (reference sequence). This CDR3 has 13 residues. The V and J ends lost 5 bases and 12 bases, in that order; junction bases with no gene match: 5. CDR3 sequence: CASSDVAGAVLTF. As DNA, the CDR3 is TGTGCCAGTAGTGATGTAGCGGGGGCCGTCCTGACTTTC.

In DNA, the CDR3 is TGTGCCAGCTCGTTGGGGAACACCGGGGAGCTGTTTTTT. This sequence encodes CASSLGNTGELFF. The genes are TRBV7-3 and TRBJ2-2; D not certain. Per germline, CDR1 SGHTA and CDR2 FQGTGA. The germline V and J ends were trimmed by 8 bases and 1 base, with 8 bases remaining between them. This CDR3 has 13 residues.

This chain connects TRBV28 to TRBJ2-7; 13 nucleotides line up with TRBD2. This CDR3 contains 15 residues. The ends lost 4 bases at V and 4 bases at J; junction bases unmatched: 4. In germline, CDR1 is MDHEN, CDR2 SYDVKM. The DNA for the CDR3 is TGTGCCAGCAGTTCACCGGGACTAGCGGGGTACGAGCAGTACTTC. Translated, it gives CASSSPGLAGYEQYF.

The chain is built from TRBV28 and TRBJ2-7, with a weak D call TRBD1 (6 bases). CDR1 MDHEN and CDR2 SYDVKM come from the germline V gene. This CDR3 spans 14 amino acids. V was cut by 7 bases and J by 2 bases, with 15 bases left in between. The CDR3 loop is CASTDRSRPYEQYF. The CDR3, as DNA: TGTGCCAGCACAGACAGGTCGAGGCCCTACGAGCAGTACTTC.

CDR3 residues: CASSQEQQDYGYTF. The CDR3 DNA reads TGTGCCAGCAGCCAAGAACAACAGGACTATGGCTACACCTTC. This chain connects TRBV4-2 to TRBJ1-2, with D maybe TRBD1 (5 bases). The CDR3 covers 14 residues. V dropped 0 bases and J dropped 3 bases, with 8 bases sitting between them. Germline CDR1 is LGHNA and CDR2 is YNFKEQ.

This clone occurred once. The rearrangement uses TRBV13 and TRBJ1-5; TRBD1 agrees at 10 bases. V lost 7 bases to trimming and J lost 2 bases; unmatched junction nucleotides: 20. The CDR3 length is 20 residues. Germline V gene lookup returns CDR1 PRHDT and CDR2 FYEKMQ (reference sequence). CDR3 nucleotides: TGTGCCAGCACCACCCAATACGTTGGGGACAGGGGACGGGGCAATCAGCCCCAGCATTTT. The encoded protein is CASTTQYVGDRGRGNQPQHF.

V is TRBV7-9 and J is TRBJ2-1; TRBD1 matches at 10 bases. V shed 5 bases, J shed 2 bases, and the junction held 6 bases outside the gene matches. CDR1 and CDR2 (germline): SEHNR, FQNEAQ (reference sequence). CDR3 length: 16 amino acids. CDR3 in amino acids: CASSMTTGGPYNEQFF. The CDR3, as DNA: TGTGCCAGCAGCATGACGACAGGGGGCCCCTACAATGAGCAGTTCTTC.

The genes are TRBV21-1 and TRBJ1-5; TRBD1 was called by the table and not checked on the DNA. TRBV21-1 represents a pseudogene. This CDR3 comprises 14 residues. CDR3 residues: CASSSRVVNQPQHF. CDR3 bases: TGTGCCAGCAGCAGCAGGGTGGTCAATCAGCCCCAGCATTTT.

The J gene is TRBJ1-1, the V gene TRBV18; TRBD1 is a possible D gene (6 bases). The CDR3 totals 14 residues. The germline gives CDR1 KGHSH, CDR2 LQKENI. Trimming pared 7 bases from V and 3 bases from J, leaving 15 bases between. CDR3 amino acids: CASYNNWTDTEAFF. The CDR3 DNA follows: TGTGCCAGCTACAACAACTGGACAGACACTGAAGCTTTCTTT.

The chain combines TRBV5-8 with TRBJ1-1; no clear D. Trimming took 1 base from V and 0 from J, leaving 4 bases between them. The CDR3 runs 13 residues. From germline, CDR1 is SGHTS and CDR2 YDEGEE. The CDR3 region is CASSLMVNTEAFF. CDR3 nucleotide sequence: TGTGCCAGCAGCTTGATGGTGAACACTGAAGCTTTCTTT.

The gene calls are TRBV3-1 (or the pseudogene TRBV3-2) and TRBJ2-7, with unresolved D. The CDR3 totals 17 residues. Germline V lookup: CDR1 LGHDT, CDR2 YNNKEL (reference sequence). V shed 3 bases and J shed 0 bases, with 18 bases lying between them. CDR3 nucleotide sequence: TGTGCCAGCAGCCACTCTACCAGGTCCCCTTTCTCCTACGAGCAGTACTTC. It encodes CASSHSTRSPFSYEQYF.

The chain couples TRBV2 to TRBJ2-6; D assignment may be TRBD1 or TRBD2 (5 bases each). The CDR3 runs 15 residues. Germline CDR1 and CDR2: SNHLY and FYNNEI. Trimming took off 11 bases at V and 0 bases at J, with 14 bases between the two ends. CDR3 region: CAGSWDLSGANVLTF. As DNA, the CDR3 is TGTGCCGGAAGTTGGGACCTCTCTGGGGCCAACGTCCTGACTTTC.

The chain combines TRBV6-6 with TRBJ2-7, with D tentatively TRBD2 (6 bases). CDR1 MNHNY and CDR2 SVGAGI come from the germline V gene (reference sequence). This CDR3 has 11 amino acids. V lost 4 bases and J 5 bases, leaving 6 bases between the germline ends. Here the CDR3 reads CASSWGDEQYF. The CDR3 nucleotides are TGTGCCAGCAGTTGGGGGGACGAGCAGTACTTC.

This sequence joins TRBV2 and TRBJ1-3; D is ambiguous. The V gene lost 7 bases and the J gene lost 0 bases, with 7 bases spanning the gap. CDR3 length: 13 residues. Germline assignment: CDR1 SNHLY and CDR2 FYNNEI. CDR3 sequence reads: CASKADSGNTIYF. CDR3 sequence (DNA): TGTGCCAGCAAGGCGGACTCTGGAAACACCATATATTTT.

The chain links TRBV7-3 to TRBJ2-7; possible D gene TRBD2, 6 bases. CDR1 is SGHTA and CDR2 is FQGTGA in the germline V gene. This CDR3 has 13 residues. Deletions cut 2 bases from V and 6 bases from J, with 11 bases between. The DNA for the CDR3 is TGTGCCAGCAGCTTAGGTATGGGGGGCGAGCAGTACTTC. Amino acid sequence: CASSLGMGGEQYF. Supplemented by reference TRBV7-3 and TRBJ2-7, the full variable domain reads GAGVSQTPSNKVTEKGKYVELRCDPISGHTALYWYRQSLGQGPEFLIYFQGTGAADDSGLPNDRFFAVRPEGSVSTLKIQRTERGDSAVYLCASSLGMGGEQYFGPGTRLTVT.

The chain is built from TRBV19 and TRBJ1-1, with D possibly matching TRBD1 (5 bases). V shed 1 base and J shed 3 bases, with 12 bases lying between them. This CDR3 comprises 15 residues. CDR1 is LNHDA and CDR2 is SQIVND in the germline V gene (reference sequence). The CDR3 nucleotides are TGTGCCAGTAGTATAGTAGCAGGAGGGGACACTGAAGCTTTCTTT. The encoded protein is CASSIVAGGDTEAFF.

The DNA of the CDR3 is TGTGCCAGCAGGACCTCGACAGGGATCGGGGAGCTGTTTTTT. The encoded protein is CASRTSTGIGELFF. The chain carries TRBV28 and TRBJ2-2; 7 positions match TRBD1. Looked up from germline, CDR1 is MDHEN and CDR2 is SYDVKM. The ends lost 6 bases at V and 7 bases at J; junction bases unmatched: 8. The CDR3 is 14 residues long.

J is TRBJ2-7 and V is TRBV29-1; no definite D call. Germline CDR1 reads SQVTM; CDR2 reads ANQGSEA. The CDR3 is 12 residues long. V gave up 6 bases and J gave up 3 bases, with 12 bases separating them. The CDR3 DNA reads as TGCAGCGTGAGGTTGGGCAGCTACGAGCAGTACTTC. This gives the protein CSVRLGSYEQYF.

With regard to this clone: At one of its ends the junction is not consistent with the germline gene, which may arise from a read error. V and J are TRBV19 and TRBJ1-1; D remains ambiguous. The germline gives CDR1 LNHDA, CDR2 SQIVND (reference sequence). The CDR3 has 15 residues. The CDR3 is CASSIDQDQPTGAFF. The CDR3 DNA follows: TGTGCCAGTAGTATAGATCAGGACCAACCAACTGGAGCTTTCTTT.

The genes are TRBV21-1 and TRBJ2-7; the D call TRBD1 from the table was never checked on the DNA. TRBV21-1 is noted as a pseudogene. The CDR3 runs to 15 residues. DNA of the CDR3: TGTGCCAGCAGCAAAGGGGCAGGGGGCAAGGACGAGCAGTACTTC. It encodes CASSKGAGGKDEQYF.

The chain combines TRBV28 with TRBJ2-1, with TRBD1 matching over 9 bases. The V and J ends lost 6 bases and 3 bases, in that order; junction bases with no gene match: 6. The CDR3 is 15 amino acids. Germline values: CDR1 MDHEN, CDR2 SYDVKM. CDR3 nucleotide sequence: TGTGCCAGCAGCCCTCCGGGACAGGGCTACAATGAGCAGTTCTTC. Translation: CASSPPGQGYNEQFF. Combining the CDR3 with reference TRBV28 and TRBJ2-1 gives the whole variable domain DVKVTQSSRYLVKRTGEKVFLECVQDMDHENMFWYRQDPGLGLRLIYFSYDVKMKEKGDIPEGYSVSREKKERFSLILESASTNQTSMYLCASSPPGQGYNEQFFGPGTRLTVL.

This clone was found once. This sequence joins TRBV11-3 and TRBJ2-3; D is ambiguous. V lost 1 base and J lost 5, with 13 bases in between. Germline CDR1 SGHNT, CDR2 YENEEA. The CDR3 extends over 15 amino acids. DNA of the CDR3: TGTGCCAGCAGCTTAGGGCCCCAGGACGGAGATACGCAGTATTTT. Protein: CASSLGPQDGDTQYF. Supplemented by reference TRBV11-3 and TRBJ2-3, the full variable domain reads EAGVVQSPRYKIIEKKQPVAFWCNPISGHNTLYWYLQNLGQGPELLIRYENEEAVDDSQLPKDRFSAERLKGVDSTLKIQPAELGDSAVYLCASSLGPQDGDTQYFGPGTRLTVL.

The chain couples TRBV5-1 to TRBJ2-3, with TRBD2 identical over 11 bases. CDR1 SGHRS and CDR2 YFSETQ come from the germline V gene. The CDR3 is 15 amino acids. Trimming removed 3 bases from V and 4 bases from J; junction bases left unmatched: 4. The CDR3 region is CASSSRTSGSDTQYF. The CDR3 coding sequence is TGCGCCAGCAGCTCAAGGACTAGCGGGTCAGATACGCAGTATTTT.

The genes are TRBV6-6 and TRBJ1-1; 7 nucleotides line up with TRBD1. CDR1 MNHNY and CDR2 SVGAGI come from the germline V gene (reference sequence). V lost 6 bases, J lost 4 bases, and 11 bases stayed unmatched. This CDR3 contains 15 residues. CDR3 DNA: TGTGCCAGCAGCCCCCCGACAGGGCCGGGCACTGAAGCTTTCTTT. As protein: CASSPPTGPGTEAFF.